This T cell receptor (beta chain) was obtained from a study of cytomegalovirus exposure and HLA in healthy donors. Of note for this clone: Its antigen is not identified.

Use of 60 Vbeta and 13 Jbeta primers characterized the PCR. The data were produced by immunoSEQ multiplex PCR, yet TCRdb's version contains in-frame clones alone and is incomplete. There are 85,000 to 130,000 clones in the sample; around 75% occur only once, and 2.5% to 3.5% lies in the top ten. This CDR3 is built from 18 residues. Regarding the study as a whole: Data from an earlier analysis indicated that most TCR beta V segments were productive either about 87% or about 30% of the time. V segments that were indistinguishable, TRBV6-2 and TRBV6-3 among them, were omitted from analysis.

The V call is TRBV21-1, the J call TRBJ2-3; TRBD2, the D gene given by the table, was not confirmed from the DNA. TRBV21-1 is assigned pseudogene status. Sequencing was done on a sample of PBMCs. The clonotype originates from a male donor in good health and CMV-seropositive. The CDR3 loop reads CASSKEIDGRTSTDTQYF. CDR3 nucleotides: TGTGCCAGCAGCAAAGAGATAGACGGACGGACTAGCACAGATACGCAGTATTTT.